A single sample gave rise to the 19 T cell receptor beta chains below, sequenced in a study of T cells in Graves' hyperthyroidism and ophthalmopathy. There were TCR beta CDR3 regions amplified from RNA transcripts. A first-round RT-PCR of the TCR CDR3 used the HTBI primer set. TCRdb independently ran MiXCR on the multiplex PCR reads; one entry per CDR3 protein. The table records hundreds of thousands of distinct CDR3 sequences, around 13% of them present only once. The material sequenced was blood. The receptors were sampled from a woman in her forties or fifties with Graves' ophthalmopathy.

The chain links TRBV13 to TRBJ2-1; 7 bases agree with TRBD2. The CDR3 is made up of 16 amino acids. Trimming took 3 bases from V and 5 from J; bases not matched to a gene: 10. Germline V gene lookup returns CDR1 PRHDT and CDR2 FYEKMQ (reference sequence). CDR3 in amino acids: CASSFSWRERNNEQFF. The CDR3 DNA reads as TGTGCCAGCAGCTTTTCTTGGCGGGAGAGGAACAATGAGCAGTTCTTC.

This clonotype has ten or more counts. This chain links TRBV11-1 with TRBJ2-2; tentatively, D is TRBD1 or TRBD2 (5 bases each). Deletions cut 4 bases from V and 5 bases from J, with 14 bases between. This CDR3 has 15 amino acids. In germline, CDR1 is SGHAT, CDR2 FQDESV (reference sequence). The CDR3 sequence is CASSSPGRLTGELFF. The CDR3 DNA sequence: TGTGCCAGCAGCTCACCGGGACGGCTAACCGGGGAGCTGTTTTTT.

The chain recombines TRBV5-6 with TRBJ2-6; D is unclear. CDR1 is SGHDT, CDR2 YYEEEE, per germline. V was trimmed by 0 bases and J by 0 bases, leaving 19 bases between them. This CDR3 spans 20 amino acids. CDR3 in DNA: TGTGCCAGCAGCTTGGCGTGGCTGCCTATGATAATCTCTGGGGCCAACGTCCTGACTTTC. Amino acids: CASSLAWLPMIISGANVLTF.

This chain uses TRBV6-1 with TRBJ1-1; TRBD1 matches 7 bases. Germline V gene sequence: CDR1 MNHNS, CDR2 SASEGT. Trimming removed 7 bases from V and 2 bases from J; junction bases left unmatched: 4. CDR3 length: 13 residues. CDR3 DNA sequence: TGTGCCAGCACAACAGGGGCAAACACTGAAGCTTTCTTT. This encodes CASTTGANTEAFF.

Only a few counts were recorded for this clonotype. CDR3 in DNA: TGCGCCAGCAGCTCGATACCCGGGACAAAGGTAACTGAAGCTTTCTTT. It encodes CASSSIPGTKVTEAFF. This rearrangement joins TRBV5-1 to TRBJ1-1, with D perhaps matching TRBD1 (6 bases). The CDR3 has 16 amino acids. Germline V lookup: CDR1 SGHRS, CDR2 YFSETQ. Deletions cut 3 bases from V and 5 bases from J, with 20 bases between.

The V gene is TRBV6-9, the J gene TRBJ1-1; TRBD1 is a possible D gene (6 bases). The V end lost 3 bases, the J end lost 3 bases, and 14 bases lay between the germline ends. This CDR3 region has 15 residues. Looked up from germline, CDR1 is MNHGY and CDR2 is SVAAGI. The CDR3 spells CASSYQGHIYTEAFF. Written as DNA, the CDR3 is TGTGCCAGCAGTTACCAGGGACACATTTACACTGAAGCTTTCTTT.

CDR3 in DNA: TGTGCCAGCAGTGAATTAGGGGGACAGGGGTCAAGTACGCAGCATTTT. Its protein product is CASSELGGQGSSTQHF. The V call is TRBV6-1, the J call TRBJ1-5, with 10 bases fitting TRBD1. The CDR3 is 16 residues long. Germline lookup yields CDR1 MNHNS and CDR2 SASEGT. V trimming: 2 bases; J trimming: 13 bases; junction bases outside the gene matches: 14.

This clonotype was counted ten times or more. The chain links TRBV13 to TRBJ2-5; the D call may be TRBD1 or TRBD2 (5 bases each). This CDR3 contains 15 residues. Trimming took 5 bases from V and 11 from J, leaving 24 bases between them. Germline assignment: CDR1 PRHDT and CDR2 FYEKMQ (reference sequence). CDR3 in amino acids: CASSPPFGTESKQYF. CDR3 nucleotides: TGTGCCAGCAGCCCCCCCTTCGGGACGGAGAGCAAACAGTACTTC.

This clonotype showed up many times. The chain carries TRBV28 and TRBJ2-7; the match to TRBD1 covers 10 bases. Germline V gene sequence: CDR1 MDHEN, CDR2 SYDVKM. V lost 5 bases to trimming and J lost 4 bases; unmatched junction nucleotides: 14. This CDR3 has 17 residues. CDR3 region: CASSPHPGTGVSYEQYF. The CDR3 DNA follows: TGTGCCAGCAGTCCCCACCCCGGGACAGGGGTGTCTTACGAGCAGTACTTC.

This clonotype was seen ten or more times. The V call is TRBV28, the J call TRBJ2-1; TRBD2 aligns across 8 bases. The V gene's germline CDR1 is MDHEN and CDR2 SYDVKM. This CDR3 has 15 residues. Trimming took 3 bases from V and 4 from J; bases not matched to a gene: 5. This CDR3 reads CASSLGTSPYNEQFF. The CDR3 region has the DNA TGTGCCAGCAGTTTGGGGACTAGTCCATACAATGAGCAGTTCTTC.

This clonotype showed up many times. The V and J genes are TRBV2 and TRBJ2-2; a possible D gene is TRBD1 (6 bases). The germline CDR1 and CDR2 sequences are SNHLY and FYNNEI. The CDR3 totals 14 residues. V was cut by 8 bases and J by 0 bases, with 10 bases left in between. The CDR3 region has the DNA TGTGCCAGCCGGGACACCGCGAACACCGGGGAGCTGTTTTTT. Amino acid sequence: CASRDTANTGELFF.

The CDR3 nucleotides read TGTGCCAGCAGCTTAGTGCCAGCGGGGGCCCTCTGGGAGCAGTACTTC. It specifies CASSLVPAGALWEQYF. The chain employs TRBV7-8 and TRBJ2-7; 8 bases fit TRBD2. Germline V lookup: CDR1 SGHVS, CDR2 FQNEAQ. The CDR3 loop spans 16 amino acids. V lost 1 base, J lost 7 bases, and 12 bases stayed unmatched. Variable domain in full (rest from reference TRBV7-8 and TRBJ2-7): GAGVSQSPRYKVAKRGQDVALRCDPISGHVSLFWYQQALGQGPEFLTYFQNEAQLDKSGLPSDRFFAERPEGSVSTLKIQRTQQEDSAVYLCASSLVPAGALWEQYFGPGTRLTVT.

This clonotype was recorded at least ten times. This chain connects TRBV28 to TRBJ2-7; 9 positions match TRBD2. V was pared by 4 bases and J by 0 bases, with 4 bases of the junction left unmatched. This CDR3 region has 15 residues. Germline CDR1 reads MDHEN; CDR2 reads SYDVKM. CDR3 residues: CASSYRTSDSYEQYF. CDR3 bases: TGTGCCAGCAGTTACCGGACTAGCGACTCCTACGAGCAGTACTTC.

This clonotype was picked up many times. This chain links TRBV10-3 with TRBJ2-2, with TRBD1 matching over 8 bases. The CDR3 loop spans 15 amino acids. Trimming cost V 6 bases and J 2 bases; bases outside gene matches: 5. From germline, CDR1 is ENHRY and CDR2 SYGVKD. The CDR3 sequence: CAISRDRTNTGELFF. Written as DNA, the CDR3 is TGTGCCATCAGCCGGGACAGGACCAACACCGGGGAGCTGTTTTTT.

This sequence joins TRBV14 and TRBJ2-7; the match to TRBD2 covers 14 bases. This CDR3 region has 16 residues. The ends lost 3 bases at V and 2 bases at J; junction bases unmatched: 3. CDR1 and CDR2 (germline): SGHDN, FVKESK. The CDR3 loop reads CASSQGLAGAPYEQYF. CDR3 DNA: TGTGCCAGCAGCCAGGGACTAGCGGGAGCGCCCTACGAGCAGTACTTC. Drawing the rest from reference TRBV14 and TRBJ2-7, the complete variable domain is EAGVTQFPSHSVIEKGQTVTLRCDPISGHDNLYWYRRVMGKEIKFLLHFVKESKQDESGMPNNRFLAERTGGTYSTLKVQPAELEDSGVYFCASSQGLAGAPYEQYFGPGTRLTVT.

Ten or more counts support this clonotype. The V call is TRBV2, the J call TRBJ2-1, with 9 nucleotides matching TRBD2. Per the germline V gene, CDR1 is SNHLY and CDR2 is FYNNEI. This CDR3 spans 15 amino acids. V shed 2 bases and J 9 bases; nucleotides not matched to a gene: 8. CDR3 amino acids: CASSERGTSLGEQFF. The CDR3 DNA follows: TGTGCCAGCAGTGAACGCGGGACTAGCCTTGGTGAGCAGTTCTTC.

To note about this clonotype: The germline gene is not matched at one end of the junction; a read error may be the cause. This chain uses TRBV10-3 with TRBJ1-6; maybe TRBD1 (5 bases). The CDR3 is 15 amino acids. Germline assignment: CDR1 ENHRY and CDR2 SYGVKD. CDR3 in amino acids: CANSEIGGVGSPLHF. DNA for the CDR3: TGTGCCAACAGTGAGATTGGAGGGGTCGGTTCACCCCTCCACTTT.

This clonotype was seen many times. The chain couples TRBV2 to TRBJ2-5; D might be TRBD1 (5 bases). The CDR3 loop spans 14 amino acids. Germline-derived CDR1 and CDR2 are SNHLY and FYNNEI. Trimming cost V 6 bases and J 0 bases, with 11 bases left between them. For the CDR3, the DNA is TGTGCCAGCAGAAATGGACACTACCAAGAGACCCAGTACTTC. It translates to CASRNGHYQETQYF.

The table lists this clonotype with many counts. The chain employs TRBV20-1 and TRBJ2-1; D is undetermined. CDR1 DFQATT and CDR2 SNEGSKA come from the germline V gene (reference sequence). This CDR3 spans 14 amino acids. Trimming stripped 3 bases from V and 3 bases from J, with 12 bases between. CDR3 protein: CSASSFIDYNEQFF. CDR3 sequence (DNA): TGCAGTGCTAGCTCCTTCATAGACTACAATGAGCAGTTCTTC.